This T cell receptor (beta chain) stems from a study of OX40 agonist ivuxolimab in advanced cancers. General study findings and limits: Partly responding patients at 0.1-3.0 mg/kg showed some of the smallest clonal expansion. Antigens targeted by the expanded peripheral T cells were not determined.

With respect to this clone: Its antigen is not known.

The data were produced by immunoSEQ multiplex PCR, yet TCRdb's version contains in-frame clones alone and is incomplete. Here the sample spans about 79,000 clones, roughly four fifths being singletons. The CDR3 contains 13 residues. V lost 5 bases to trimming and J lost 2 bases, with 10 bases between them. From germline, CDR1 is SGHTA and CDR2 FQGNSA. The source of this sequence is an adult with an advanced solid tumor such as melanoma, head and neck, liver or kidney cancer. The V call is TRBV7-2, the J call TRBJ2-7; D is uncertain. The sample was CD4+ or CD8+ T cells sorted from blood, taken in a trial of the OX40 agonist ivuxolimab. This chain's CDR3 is CASSRLSTYEQYF. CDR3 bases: TGTGCCAGCAGCCGACTGAGTACCTACGAGCAGTACTTC.